These 27 T cell receptor beta chains share one sample of origin, sequenced in a study of T cells after yellow fever vaccination. In TCRdb, the 5' RACE reads were re-called with MiXCR into one record per CDR3 protein. The repertoire consists of roughly 68,000 distinct CDR3 sequences, with just over 6.5% occurring once and the leading ten covering around 37%. Sequencing used CD8+ T cells sorted from PBMCs, obtained roughly 45 days after the first yellow fever vaccination. The receptors shown here come from a man in his late teens or twenties who received the YFV17D yellow fever vaccine.

This clonotype was counted at least ten times. The V gene is TRBV7-6, the J gene TRBJ2-7; the D gene is possibly TRBD2 (6 bases). CDR1 is SGHVS, CDR2 FNYEAQ, per germline. The CDR3 is 16 residues long. The V and J ends lost 5 bases and 0 bases respectively, with 17 bases between them. The DNA of the CDR3 is TGTGCCAGCAGCCCACTGAGGGACTCCCGCTCCTACGAGCAGTACTTC. It yields the protein CASSPLRDSRSYEQYF.

This clonotype was recorded a few times. V gene TRBV7-9 combines with J gene TRBJ2-5; no firm D call. The CDR3 runs 15 residues. Germline assignment: CDR1 SEHNR and CDR2 FQNEAQ (reference sequence). Trimming removed 8 bases at V and 4 bases at J, with 20 bases between. CDR3 nucleotide sequence: TGTGCCAGCGCAGAGCTGGACCTGCTCCGAGAGACCCAGTACTTC. Its translation: CASAELDLLRETQYF.

This clonotype appeared many times. This chain joins TRBV5-4 and TRBJ2-5, with TRBD1 identical over 10 bases. CDR3 length equals 19 residues. Per germline, CDR1 SGHNT and CDR2 YYREEE (reference sequence). V was pared by 3 bases and J by 2 bases, with 16 bases of the junction left unmatched. The CDR3 here is CASSSTDWDRGNRQETQYF. Here the CDR3 DNA reads TGTGCCAGCAGCTCGACCGACTGGGACAGGGGAAATCGACAAGAGACCCAGTACTTC. The variable domain in full, with the rest retrieved from reference TRBV5-4 and TRBJ2-5, is ETGVTQSPTHLIKTRGQQVTLRCSSQSGHNTVSWYQQALGQGPQFIFQYYREEENGRGNFPPRFSGLQFPNYSSELNVNALELDDSALYLCASSSTDWDRGNRQETQYFGPGTRLLVL.

In its sample, this clonotype was seen many times. The J gene is TRBJ2-7, the V gene TRBV5-4; a possible D gene is TRBD1 (6 bases). Trimming pared 0 bases from V and 7 bases from J, leaving 14 bases between. CDR1 is SGHNT, CDR2 YYREEE, per germline (reference sequence). The CDR3 consists of 14 residues. The CDR3 DNA reads as TGTGCCAGCAGCTTGGAGGCAGGGGCAAGGGAGCAGTACTTC. Residues: CASSLEAGAREQYF.

The sample holds many counts of this clonotype. The chain recombines TRBV7-8 with TRBJ2-7; 7 bases agree with TRBD1. Germline V gives CDR1 SGHVS, CDR2 FQNEAQ. J lost 2 bases, V lost 8 bases, and 9 bases had no gene match. The CDR3 is 14 amino acids. The CDR3 DNA follows: TGTGCCAGCCAGGGGGACAGCGCAACCTACGAGCAGTACTTC. It translates to CASQGDSATYEQYF.

V is TRBV20-1 and J is TRBJ2-5; the match to TRBD2 covers 11 bases. Looked up from germline, CDR1 is DFQATT and CDR2 is SNEGSKA (reference sequence). J was trimmed by 3 bases and V by 5 bases; bases with no gene match: 2. CDR3 length equals 13 residues. The CDR3 DNA is TGCAGTGCTCTTAGCGGGGGGGAAGAGACCCAGTACTTC. Protein product: CSALSGGEETQYF.

This chain uses TRBV7-9 with TRBJ2-3, with D unclear. The CDR3 has 17 amino acids. CDR1 and CDR2 from the germline V gene are SEHNR and FQNEAQ (reference sequence). Trimming left V 0 bases short and J 3 bases short, with 16 bases between. The CDR3 is CASSLAELRVGTDTQYF. In DNA, the CDR3 is TGTGCCAGCAGCTTAGCGGAACTCCGAGTCGGTACAGATACGCAGTATTTT. Full variable domain (remainder filled in from reference TRBV7-9 and TRBJ2-3): DTGVSQNPRHKITKRGQNVTFRCDPISEHNRLYWYRQTLGQGPEFLTYFQNEAQLEKSRLLSDRFSAERPKGSFSTLEIQRTEQGDSAMYLCASSLAELRVGTDTQYFGPGTRLTVL.

This clonotype showed up many times. The chain recombines TRBV20-1 with TRBJ1-2; 9 bases line up with TRBD1. After removal of 3 bases from V and 7 bases from J, the junction contained 12 bases not matched to a gene. The CDR3 covers 15 residues. Germline CDR1 DFQATT, CDR2 SNEGSKA (reference sequence). CDR3 in DNA: TGCAGTGCTAGGGTACTTGGGACAGGGAGGTCTGGCTACACCTTC. The encoded protein is CSARVLGTGRSGYTF.

This clonotype was recorded at least ten times. J is TRBJ2-1 and V is TRBV9; 7 bases are a match to TRBD2. The V gene's germline CDR1 is SGDLS and CDR2 YYNGEE. V lost 3 bases, J lost 3 bases, and 3 bases stayed unmatched. The CDR3 extends over 14 amino acids. DNA for the CDR3: TGTGCCAGCAGCGAGGGGACTAACTACAATGAGCAGTTCTTC. Protein product: CASSEGTNYNEQFF.

This clonotype was seen many times. The rearrangement joins TRBV4-3 to TRBJ1-2; D perhaps matches TRBD1 (6 bases). The CDR3 totals 15 residues. The germline V and J ends were trimmed by 3 bases and 8 bases, with 19 bases remaining between them. The germline gives CDR1 LGHNA, CDR2 YSLEER. This CDR3 is CASSQLKDSLRGYTF. CDR3 nucleotides: TGCGCCAGCAGCCAGCTAAAGGACAGCCTGAGGGGCTACACCTTC.

This clonotype was seen only a few times. This chain links TRBV24-1 with TRBJ2-5, with D perhaps matching TRBD2 (6 bases). The germline gives CDR1 KGHDR, CDR2 SFDVKD. Trimming removed 2 bases at V and 1 base at J, with 13 bases between. This CDR3 is 16 amino acids long. DNA of the CDR3: TGTGCCACCAGTGATTCGGGACTTACGATCCAAGAGACCCAGTACTTC. Its protein is CATSDSGLTIQETQYF.

There are many counts of this clonotype. The gene calls are TRBV7-2 and TRBJ2-1, with a possible D match to TRBD1 (6 bases). The CDR3 loop spans 12 amino acids. Trimming took 5 bases from V and 9 from J, leaving 11 bases between them. The germline CDR1 and CDR2 sequences are SGHTA and FQGNSA. The CDR3, as DNA: TGTGCCAGCAGCCTAACAGGGACTGAGCAGTTCTTC. As protein: CASSLTGTEQFF.

This clonotype has more than one count but fewer than ten. V gene TRBV7-2 combines with J gene TRBJ1-5, with TRBD1 identical over 9 bases. Trimming removed 4 bases from V and 1 base from J; junction bases left unmatched: 2. The germline CDR1 and CDR2 sequences are SGHTA and FQGNSA. The CDR3 is made up of 15 amino acids. The CDR3: CASSSDRGSNQPQHF. The CDR3 bases are TGTGCCAGCAGCTCCGACAGGGGGAGCAATCAGCCCCAGCATTTT. Full variable domain (missing parts from reference TRBV7-2 and TRBJ1-5): GAGVSQSPSNKVTEKGKDVELRCDPISGHTALYWYRQSLGQGLEFLIYFQGNSAPDKSGLPSDRFSAERTGGSVSTLTIQRTQQEDSAVYLCASSSDRGSNQPQHFGDGTRLSIL.

This clonotype was recorded at least ten times. The CDR3 here is CASSLASGRGNTEAFF. CDR3 DNA: TGCGCCAGCAGCTTGGCTTCCGGCAGGGGGAACACTGAAGCTTTCTTT. The chain links TRBV5-1 to TRBJ1-1; possibly TRBD1 for D (6 bases). V lost 0 bases, J lost 1 base, and 13 bases lay in between. The V gene's germline CDR1 is SGHRS and CDR2 YFSETQ. CDR3 size: 16 residues. The full variable domain, in which reference TRBV5-1 and TRBJ1-1 provide the parts outside the CDR3, is KAGVTQTPRYLIKTRGQQVTLSCSPISGHRSVSWYQQTPGQGLQFLFEYFSETQRNKGNFPGRFSGRQFSNSRSEMNVSTLELGDSALYLCASSLASGRGNTEAFFGQGTRLTVV.

At least ten counts were recorded for this clonotype. CDR3 sequence (DNA): TGTGCCAGCAGCTCAGGGGAGGGTGCCACCGGGGAGCTGTTTTTT. It codes for CASSSGEGATGELFF. The genes are TRBV7-6 and TRBJ2-2; D is possibly TRBD2 (7 bases). The CDR3 has 15 residues. V gave up 4 bases and J gave up 4 bases, with 13 bases separating them. Germline values: CDR1 SGHVS, CDR2 FNYEAQ.

Points on this clonotype: A read error may be the cause here, since a much bigger clone is one base away. The CDR3 DNA follows: TGTGGCAGCAGTTACGTCAGGGGCATTTTGGGAGAGACCCAGTACTTC. As protein: CGSSYVRGILGETQYF. The rearrangement links TRBV6-2 or TRBV6-3 to TRBJ2-5; perhaps TRBD1 as D (6 bases). Germline loops: CDR1 MNHEY, CDR2 SVGEGT. The CDR3 covers 16 residues.

The chain couples TRBV3-1 to TRBJ1-4; a possible D gene is TRBD1 (5 bases). The germline V and J ends were trimmed by 9 bases and 1 base, with 15 bases remaining between them. This CDR3 contains 15 residues. The germline CDR1 and CDR2 sequences are LGHDT and YNNKEL (reference sequence). CDR3: CARLEGRLTNEKLFF. The DNA for the CDR3 is TGTGCCAGGCTTGAGGGACGGCTAACTAATGAAAAACTGTTTTTT.

This clonotype was counted ten times or more. This chain joins TRBV20-1 and TRBJ2-3; TRBD2 matches at 7 bases. The V gene end was trimmed by 5 bases and the J gene end by 0 bases; junction bases not matched to a gene: 8. The germline CDR1 and CDR2 sequences are DFQATT and SNEGSKA (reference sequence). The CDR3 spans 15 residues. The CDR3 reads CSAQRGLSSTDTQYF. CDR3 nucleotide sequence: TGCAGTGCTCAGCGGGGCCTTTCTAGCACAGATACGCAGTATTTT.

The chain employs TRBV19 and TRBJ2-1; the match to TRBD1 covers 7 bases. V was clipped by 3 bases and J by 9 bases; unmatched bases: 5. This CDR3 has 13 amino acids. The germline V gene encodes CDR1 LNHDA and CDR2 SQIVND (reference sequence). CDR3 region: CASSMFPGGEQFF. The DNA for the CDR3 is TGTGCCAGTAGTATGTTTCCAGGGGGTGAGCAGTTCTTC.

At least ten counts were recorded for this clonotype. This chain joins TRBV15 and TRBJ2-5, with D possibly TRBD2 on 6 matching bases. There are 14 residues in the CDR3. Deletions cut 1 base from V and 5 bases from J, with 11 bases between. The germline CDR1 and CDR2 sequences are LNHNV and YYDKDF (reference sequence). Written as DNA, the CDR3 is TGTGCCACCAGCAGAGGAGGGGAGGATGAGACCCAGTACTTC. This gives the protein CATSRGGEDETQYF. The whole variable domain, remainder taken from reference TRBV15 and TRBJ2-5, is DAMVIQNPRYQVTQFGKPVTLSCSQTLNHNVMYWYQQKSSQAPKLLFHYYDKDFNNEADTPDNFQSRRPNTSFCFLDIRSPGLGDTAMYLCATSRGGEDETQYFGPGTRLLVL.

This clonotype was found many times. J is TRBJ2-1 and V is TRBV5-6, with a weak D call TRBD2 (5 bases). V was trimmed by 2 bases and J by 2 bases, leaving 11 bases between them. CDR1 SGHDT and CDR2 YYEEEE come from the germline V gene. The CDR3 runs to 15 residues. DNA of the CDR3: TGTGCCAGCAGCTTTACAGTCGGGACCTACAATGAGCAGTTCTTC. Amino acids: CASSFTVGTYNEQFF.

There are many counts of this clonotype. This CDR3 reads CASTAEAGGKTGELFF. The DNA of the CDR3 is TGTGCCAGCACCGCCGAGGCGGGGGGCAAGACCGGGGAGCTGTTTTTT. This rearrangement joins TRBV6-4 to TRBJ2-2, with TRBD2 matching 8 bases. The CDR3 runs 16 residues. The V gene's germline CDR1 is MRHNA and CDR2 SNTAGT. The J segment lost 5 bases and the V segment lost 7 bases, leaving 12 bases of the junction unmatched.

This clonotype was seen only once. A single base separates this from a much larger clone, so it may be a read error. The chain combines TRBV4-1 with TRBJ2-7, with unresolved D. The germline V gene encodes CDR1 MGHRA and CDR2 YSYEKL. The CDR3 sequence is 15 residues long. The V gene lost 4 bases and the J gene lost 3 bases, with 16 bases spanning the gap. The CDR3 spells CASSLGPIGSYEQYV. The CDR3 DNA reads TGCGCCAGCAGCCTTGGGCCAATAGGAAGCTACGAGCAGTACGTC.

This clonotype was observed at least ten times. The chain has TRBV4-1 and TRBJ2-5, with 10 bases that match TRBD2. The germline CDR1 and CDR2 sequences are MGHRA and YSYEKL. The ends lost 1 base at V and 1 base at J; junction bases unmatched: 6. The CDR3 extends over 17 amino acids. CDR3 amino acids: CASSQGPRTSGQETQYF. The CDR3 nucleotides are TGCGCCAGCAGCCAAGGGCCTCGGACTAGCGGCCAAGAGACCCAGTACTTC.

This clonotype was seen at least ten times. The chain has TRBV4-3 and TRBJ1-5, with unresolved D. V lost 0 bases and J 7 bases, leaving 13 bases between the germline ends. Germline V lookup: CDR1 LGHNA, CDR2 YSLEER. The CDR3 loop spans 15 amino acids. The CDR3 nucleotides read TGCGCCAGCAGCCAAGATCCCCAAGGAGGGCAGCCCCAGCATTTT. Protein sequence: CASSQDPQGGQPQHF.

V and J are TRBV20-1 and TRBJ1-5; D is possibly TRBD1 (5 bases). Germline-derived CDR1 and CDR2 are DFQATT and SNEGSKA (reference sequence). Trimming shortened V by 1 base and J by 2 bases, and 18 bases separated the two germline ends. This CDR3 spans 17 amino acids. The CDR3 region has the DNA TGCAGTGCTAGAGGAGTCGAAGGGGTAGGAGGCAATCAGCCCCAGCATTTT. This gives the protein CSARGVEGVGGNQPQHF.

This clonotype was found many times. This chain connects TRBV6-5 to TRBJ2-1; D call uncertain. CDR3 length equals 15 residues. V lost 6 bases and J lost 0, with 12 bases in between. Germline CDR1 MNHEY, CDR2 SVGAGI. The CDR3 region has the DNA TGTGCCAGCAGGATGATAGGGCTCTCCTACAATGAGCAGTTCTTC. Translation gives CASRMIGLSYNEQFF.